One and the same sample provided the 27 T cell receptor beta chains below, sequenced in a study of CD8 T cells in Susac syndrome. RNA was extracted with the RNeasy kit, and a quantity of about 0.45 to 1 ug was reverse transcribed using random hexamers. TCRdb reanalysed the immunoSEQ multiplex PCR reads using MiXCR and keeps one entry per CDR3 protein. The sample holds around 150,000 distinct CDR3 sequences; 90% to 95% are singletons and the top ten take over 0.11%. Sequenced input: CD4+ T cells from PBMCs. The receptors were sampled from a human donor in good health.

The chain carries TRBV4-2 and TRBJ1-1; the match to TRBD1 covers 7 bases. This CDR3 has 14 residues. Germline V CDR1 and CDR2: LGHNA, YNFKEQ. The J segment lost 6 bases and the V segment lost 6 bases, leaving 10 bases of the junction unmatched. The CDR3 DNA sequence: TGTGCCAGCAGTCCTCAACAGGGGAGGTCTGAAGCTTTCTTT. It encodes CASSPQQGRSEAFF.

The chain carries TRBV5-6 and TRBJ2-3, with no clear D. The CDR3 is 14 residues long. Looked up from germline, CDR1 is SGHDT and CDR2 is YYEEEE. With 1 base removed from V and 2 bases from J, the gap between germline ends came to 8 bases. The CDR3 region has the DNA TGTGCCAGCAGCTTGCCCGAAACCACAGATACGCAGTATTTT. Its translation: CASSLPETTDTQYF.

The chain combines TRBV27 with TRBJ2-7; D assignment may be TRBD1 or TRBD2 (5 bases each). Between the trimmed V and J ends, which lost 0 bases and 7 bases, there was a span of 25 bases. The CDR3 runs 18 residues. Germline loops: CDR1 MNHEY, CDR2 SMNVEV (reference sequence). CDR3 region: CASSLSMMGAAGTAEQYF. The CDR3 DNA is TGTGCCAGCAGTTTATCGATGATGGGTGCGGCAGGGACCGCGGAGCAGTACTTC.

This rearrangement joins TRBV7-2 to TRBJ1-5; no clear D gene. CDR3 size: 13 residues. V shed 5 bases and J shed 4 bases, with 9 bases lying between them. Germline assignment: CDR1 SGHTA and CDR2 FQGNSA. The CDR3 region has the DNA TGTGCCAGCAGCCTACTTGTAAATCAGCCCCAGCATTTT. Translating gives CASSLLVNQPQHF.

V and J are TRBV4-2 and TRBJ1-2, with D perhaps TRBD1 (6 bases). Trimming shortened V by 3 bases and J by 0 bases, and 11 bases separated the two germline ends. The CDR3 contains 15 residues. Germline lookup yields CDR1 LGHNA and CDR2 YNFKEQ. CDR3 nucleotides: TGTGCCAGCAGCCACGAGGAGGGGGCTAACTATGGCTACACCTTC. This translates into CASSHEEGANYGYTF.

V and J are TRBV14 and TRBJ1-2, with TRBD1 identical over 10 bases. This CDR3 is built from 15 residues. The germline V gene encodes CDR1 SGHDN and CDR2 FVKESK. V dropped 2 bases and J dropped 2; count of bases not matched to a gene: 2. The CDR3 sequence is CASSQLGQGNYGYTF. CDR3 nucleotides: TGTGCCAGCAGCCAACTGGGACAGGGGAACTATGGCTACACCTTC.

The chain has TRBV2 and TRBJ2-7; 8 positions match TRBD1. CDR1 is SNHLY and CDR2 is FYNNEI in the germline V gene. CDR3 length equals 14 residues. The ends lost 6 bases at V and 5 bases at J; junction bases unmatched: 9. CDR3 sequence (DNA): TGTGCCAGCAGGAAGACCGGGACAGGACACGAGCAGTACTTC. Its protein product is CASRKTGTGHEQYF.

The chain couples TRBV3-1 to TRBJ1-1; D might be TRBD1 (5 bases). Trimming shortened V by 6 bases and J by 7 bases, and 9 bases separated the two germline ends. Germline assignment: CDR1 LGHDT and CDR2 YNNKEL (reference sequence). CDR3 length equals 11 residues. Here the CDR3 reads CASSQGSEAFF. CDR3 coding DNA: TGTGCCAGCAGTCAGGGAAGTGAAGCTTTCTTT.

The chain combines TRBV5-1 with TRBJ1-1; D uncertain. V was cut by 4 bases and J by 2 bases, with 9 bases left in between. This CDR3 contains 13 residues. CDR1 is SGHRS and CDR2 is YFSETQ in the germline V gene. The CDR3 protein is CASSPGSNTEAFF. Written as DNA, the CDR3 is TGCGCCAGCAGCCCCGGGAGCAACACTGAAGCTTTCTTT.

This chain uses TRBV25-1 with TRBJ2-7, with TRBD1 matching 8 bases. CDR3 size: 12 residues. V trimming: 8 bases; J trimming: 1 base; junction bases outside the gene matches: 1. Germline CDR1 MGHDK, CDR2 SYGVNS. The CDR3 DNA reads as TGTGCCAGCGGACAGGGTTCCTACGAGCAGTACTTC. Protein product: CASGQGSYEQYF.

The CDR3: CSARVPDDGYTF. In DNA form, the CDR3 reads TGCAGTGCTAGAGTTCCAGACGATGGCTACACCTTC. The V call is TRBV20-1, the J call TRBJ1-2, with D uncertain. Germline loops: CDR1 DFQATT, CDR2 SNEGSKA (reference sequence). The CDR3 loop spans 12 amino acids. V was pared by 1 base and J by 6 bases, with 9 bases between.

For the CDR3, the DNA is TGCGCCAGCAGCCTCGACAGGGGAACGAACTATGGCTACACCTTC. It specifies CASSLDRGTNYGYTF. The V gene is TRBV5-1, the J gene TRBJ1-2; 8 positions agree with TRBD1. The V gene end was trimmed by 4 bases and the J gene end by 2 bases; junction bases not matched to a gene: 7. Germline lookup yields CDR1 SGHRS and CDR2 YFSETQ. CDR3 length: 15 amino acids.

The rearrangement joins TRBV24-1 to TRBJ2-2; 7 bases are a match to TRBD1. V trimming: 3 bases; J trimming: 4 bases; junction bases outside the gene matches: 4. The CDR3 loop spans 15 amino acids. Germline CDR1 is KGHDR and CDR2 is SFDVKD. The CDR3 DNA sequence: TGTGCCACCAGTGATCACAGGGGTAGCACCGGGGAGCTGTTTTTT. Its protein is CATSDHRGSTGELFF.

The chain combines TRBV5-1 with TRBJ1-2; D is undetermined. V dropped 1 base and J dropped 5 bases, with 12 bases sitting between them. The CDR3 spans 14 residues. From germline, CDR1 is SGHRS and CDR2 YFSETQ. CDR3 in amino acids: CASSLPTSDYGYTF. CDR3 in DNA: TGCGCCAGCAGCTTGCCGACTTCTGATTATGGCTACACCTTC.

J is TRBJ2-3 and V is TRBV7-9; D is perhaps TRBD2 (6 bases). V lost 5 bases and J 9 bases, leaving 21 bases between the germline ends. There are 15 residues in the CDR3. Germline assignment: CDR1 SEHNR and CDR2 FQNEAQ (reference sequence). Written as DNA, the CDR3 is TGTGCCAGCAGCCTCCGGGACTCCTTCGGTGGGACGCAGTATTTT. Its protein product is CASSLRDSFGGTQYF.

The J gene is TRBJ2-3, the V gene TRBV5-6, with D possibly being TRBD1 (6 bases). The CDR3 spans 13 residues. In germline, CDR1 is SGHDT, CDR2 YYEEEE. V lost 4 bases and J 5 bases, leaving 11 bases between the germline ends. In DNA form, the CDR3 reads TGTGCCAGCAGCCATGGACAGTTAGATACGCAGTATTTT. Its protein is CASSHGQLDTQYF. Full variable domain (missing parts from reference TRBV5-6 and TRBJ2-3): DAGVTQSPTHLIKTRGQQVTLRCSPKSGHDTVSWYQQALGQGPQFIFQYYEEEERQRGNFPDRFSGHQFPNYSSELNVNALLLGDSALYLCASSHGQLDTQYFGPGTRLTVL.

V and J are TRBV5-1 and TRBJ2-3; 9 bases map to TRBD1. CDR3 size: 15 residues. CDR1 SGHRS and CDR2 YFSETQ come from the germline V gene. V lost 3 bases, J lost 3 bases, and 5 bases stayed unmatched. The CDR3 reads CASSSRDRETDTQYF. The CDR3 nucleotides read TGCGCCAGCAGCTCCCGGGACAGGGAGACAGATACGCAGTATTTT.

The chain links TRBV5-1 to TRBJ2-1, with 10 bases fitting TRBD1. Germline CDR1 reads SGHRS; CDR2 reads YFSETQ. The CDR3 runs to 12 residues. V lost 4 bases and J lost 10; bases outside the gene matches: 2. This CDR3 is CASSTTGGEQFF. Here the CDR3 DNA reads TGCGCCAGCAGCACGACAGGGGGCGAGCAGTTCTTC. The variable domain in full, completed from reference TRBV5-1 and TRBJ2-1, reads KAGVTQTPRYLIKTRGQQVTLSCSPISGHRSVSWYQQTPGQGLQFLFEYFSETQRNKGNFPGRFSGRQFSNSRSEMNVSTLELGDSALYLCASSTTGGEQFFGPGTRLTVL.

The count of this clonotype is one. This CDR3 is CASSLFIREAYGYTF. In DNA form, the CDR3 reads TGTGCCAGCAGCTTGTTTATCAGGGAGGCCTATGGCTACACCTTC. The rearrangement uses TRBV7-9 and TRBJ1-2; perhaps TRBD1 as D (5 bases). Germline V gives CDR1 SEHNR, CDR2 FQNEAQ (reference sequence). Trimming cost V 3 bases and J 4 bases, with 15 bases left between them. CDR3 length: 15 residues. Full variable domain (rest looked up from reference TRBV7-9 and TRBJ1-2): DTGVSQNPRHKITKRGQNVTFRCDPISEHNRLYWYRQTLGQGPEFLTYFQNEAQLEKSRLLSDRFSAERPKGSFSTLEIQRTEQGDSAMYLCASSLFIREAYGYTFGSGTRLTVV.

V usage is TRBV7-9 and J usage is TRBJ1-6; 9 bases align to TRBD1. The CDR3 runs to 15 residues. J gave up 7 bases and V 5 bases, and 6 bases lay outside the gene matches. Germline V lookup: CDR1 SEHNR, CDR2 FQNEAQ (reference sequence). This chain's CDR3 is CASSAGTGRNSPLHF. CDR3 DNA sequence: TGTGCCAGCAGCGCCGGGACAGGGAGGAATTCACCCCTCCACTTT.

The rearrangement uses TRBV29-1 and TRBJ2-1; 14 bases agree with TRBD2. The CDR3 is 18 amino acids. The J segment lost 5 bases and the V segment lost 3 bases, leaving 12 bases of the junction unmatched. Germline V gene sequence: CDR1 SQVTM, CDR2 ANQGSEA. The CDR3 region has the DNA TGCAGCGTTGATAGGACTTTGGGACTAGCGGGGGCCCACAATGAGCAGTTCTTC. Protein sequence: CSVDRTLGLAGAHNEQFF.

This chain links TRBV6-5 with TRBJ2-5; a possible D gene is TRBD2 (6 bases). The ends were cut back, 0 bases at V and 4 bases at J, with 12 bases in the middle. CDR1 is MNHEY and CDR2 is SVGAGI in the germline V gene. The CDR3 consists of 15 residues. The CDR3 reads CASSYSRWRAETQYF. The CDR3 nucleotides are TGTGCCAGCAGTTACTCGAGATGGAGGGCAGAGACCCAGTACTTC.

The rearrangement links TRBV12-3 or TRBV12-4 to TRBJ2-1, with a possible D match to TRBD2 (5 bases). Trimming stripped 7 bases from V and 0 bases from J, with 16 bases between. The CDR3 covers 16 residues. The CDR3 loop is CASTMSVGSSYNEQFF. The CDR3 bases are TGTGCCAGCACCATGAGCGTTGGGAGCTCCTACAATGAGCAGTTCTTC.

The chain recombines TRBV18 with TRBJ1-2; D unresolved. V was clipped by 4 bases and J by 6 bases, with 18 bases between them. CDR1 and CDR2 (germline): KGHSH, LQKENI. The CDR3 covers 15 residues. The CDR3 nucleotides are TGTGCCAGCTCACGATCTACAAGGCTCCAGAATGGCTACACCTTC. Amino acids: CASSRSTRLQNGYTF.

J is TRBJ1-6 and V is TRBV5-6; 9 positions agree with TRBD1. The trim removed 4 bases at V and 3 bases at J, leaving 2 bases unmatched. Germline V gene data show CDR1 as SGHDT and CDR2 as YYEEEE. The CDR3 runs to 15 residues. The DNA for the CDR3 is TGTGCCAGCAGCCCGACAGGGGGCTATAATTCACCCCTCCACTTT. This sequence encodes CASSPTGGYNSPLHF.

CDR3 nucleotides: TGCAGTGCTAGGCAGGGAGGGACAGGGTTGTTCGAGCAGTACTTC. Translation gives CSARQGGTGLFEQYF. The chain is built from TRBV20-1 and TRBJ2-7; TRBD1 agrees at 9 bases. Losses at the gene ends were 3 bases for V and 6 bases for J; bases not matched to a gene: 12. From germline, CDR1 is DFQATT and CDR2 SNEGSKA (reference sequence). The CDR3 runs 15 residues.

The V and J genes are TRBV5-1 and TRBJ1-1, with D unresolved. CDR1 and CDR2 from the germline V gene are SGHRS and YFSETQ. The CDR3 has 15 residues. V was shortened by 2 bases and J by 0 bases, with 11 bases between the two germline ends. CDR3 residues: CASSFLPGMNTEAFF. Written as DNA, the CDR3 is TGCGCCAGCAGCTTTCTCCCCGGCATGAACACTGAAGCTTTCTTT.